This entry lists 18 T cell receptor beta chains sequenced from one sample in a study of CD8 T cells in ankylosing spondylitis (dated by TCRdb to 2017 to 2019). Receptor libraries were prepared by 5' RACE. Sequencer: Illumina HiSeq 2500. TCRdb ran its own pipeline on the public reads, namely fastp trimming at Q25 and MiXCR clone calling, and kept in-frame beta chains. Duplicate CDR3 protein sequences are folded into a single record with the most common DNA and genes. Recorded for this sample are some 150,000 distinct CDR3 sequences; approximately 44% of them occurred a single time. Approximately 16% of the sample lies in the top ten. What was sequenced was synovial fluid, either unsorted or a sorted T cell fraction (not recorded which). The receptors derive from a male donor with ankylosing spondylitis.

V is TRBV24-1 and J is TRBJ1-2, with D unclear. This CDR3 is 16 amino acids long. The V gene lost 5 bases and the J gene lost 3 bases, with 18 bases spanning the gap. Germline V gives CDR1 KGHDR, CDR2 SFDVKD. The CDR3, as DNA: TGTGCCACCAGTGGATTGGTAGCGGGTAACCACTATGGCTACACCTTC. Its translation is CATSGLVAGNHYGYTF.

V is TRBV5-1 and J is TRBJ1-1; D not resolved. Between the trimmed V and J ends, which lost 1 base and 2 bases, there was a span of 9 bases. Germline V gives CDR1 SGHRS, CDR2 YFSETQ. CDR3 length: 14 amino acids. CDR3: CASSLFSGNTEAFF. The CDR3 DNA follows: TGCGCCAGCAGCTTGTTTTCGGGCAACACTGAAGCTTTCTTT.

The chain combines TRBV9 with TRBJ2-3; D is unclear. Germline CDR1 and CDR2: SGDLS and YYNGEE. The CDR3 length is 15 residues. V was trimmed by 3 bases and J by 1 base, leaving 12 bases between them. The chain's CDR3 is CASSGGSLGTDTQYF. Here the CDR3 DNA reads TGTGCCAGCAGCGGGGGAAGCCTGGGCACAGATACGCAGTATTTT.

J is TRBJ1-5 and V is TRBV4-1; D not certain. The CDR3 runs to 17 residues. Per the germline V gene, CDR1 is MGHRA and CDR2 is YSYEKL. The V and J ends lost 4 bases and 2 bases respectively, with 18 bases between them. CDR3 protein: CASSRTLTSRGNQPQHF. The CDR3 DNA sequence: TGCGCCAGCAGCCGCACCCTCACCTCACGGGGCAATCAGCCCCAGCATTTT.

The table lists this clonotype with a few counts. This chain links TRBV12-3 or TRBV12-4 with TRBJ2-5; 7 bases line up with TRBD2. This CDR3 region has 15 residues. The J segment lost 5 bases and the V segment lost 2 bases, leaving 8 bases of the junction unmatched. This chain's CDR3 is CASSLRFQRGETQYF. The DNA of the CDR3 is TGTGCCAGCAGTTTAAGGTTCCAGCGGGGCGAGACCCAGTACTTC.

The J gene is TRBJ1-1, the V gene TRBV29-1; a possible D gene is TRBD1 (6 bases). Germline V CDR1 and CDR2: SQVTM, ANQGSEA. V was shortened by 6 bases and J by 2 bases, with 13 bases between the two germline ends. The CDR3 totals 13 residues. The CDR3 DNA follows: TGCAGCGTGCAAATAGGGGGAAACACTGAAGCTTTCTTT. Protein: CSVQIGGNTEAFF.

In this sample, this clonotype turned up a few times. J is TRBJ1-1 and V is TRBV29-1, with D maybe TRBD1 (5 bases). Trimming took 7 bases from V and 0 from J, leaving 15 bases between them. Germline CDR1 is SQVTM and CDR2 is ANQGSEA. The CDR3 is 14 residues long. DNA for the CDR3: TGCAGCGCCACCCGGGGCGGAATGAACACTGAAGCTTTCTTT. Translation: CSATRGGMNTEAFF.

In DNA form, the CDR3 reads TGTGCCAGTAGTATAGGTCCCACAGGGTTCACTGAAGCTTTCTTT. This sequence encodes CASSIGPTGFTEAFF. The chain has TRBV19 and TRBJ1-1, with D perhaps TRBD1 (6 bases). CDR1 LNHDA and CDR2 SQIVND come from the germline V gene (reference sequence). The CDR3 is made up of 15 amino acids. Trimming took 1 base from V and 4 from J, leaving 13 bases between them.

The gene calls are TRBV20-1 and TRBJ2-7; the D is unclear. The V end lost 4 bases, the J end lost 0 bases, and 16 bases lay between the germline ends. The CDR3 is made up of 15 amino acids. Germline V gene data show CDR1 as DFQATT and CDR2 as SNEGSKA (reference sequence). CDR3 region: CSATTGYPSSYEQYF. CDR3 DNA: TGCAGTGCTACCACGGGCTACCCTAGCTCCTACGAGCAGTACTTC.

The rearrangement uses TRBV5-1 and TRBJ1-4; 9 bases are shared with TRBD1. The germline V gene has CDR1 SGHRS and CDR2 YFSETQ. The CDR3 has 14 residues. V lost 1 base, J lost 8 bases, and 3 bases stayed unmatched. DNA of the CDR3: TGCGCCAGCAGCTTGCGACAGGGGGGGGAAAAACTGTTTTTT. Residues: CASSLRQGGEKLFF.

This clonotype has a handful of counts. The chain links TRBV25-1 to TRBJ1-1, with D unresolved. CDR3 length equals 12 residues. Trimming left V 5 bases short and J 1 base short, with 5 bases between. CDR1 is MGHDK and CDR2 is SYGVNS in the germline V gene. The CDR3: CASSWGNTEAFF. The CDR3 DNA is TGTGCCAGCAGTTGGGGGAACACTGAAGCTTTCTTT.

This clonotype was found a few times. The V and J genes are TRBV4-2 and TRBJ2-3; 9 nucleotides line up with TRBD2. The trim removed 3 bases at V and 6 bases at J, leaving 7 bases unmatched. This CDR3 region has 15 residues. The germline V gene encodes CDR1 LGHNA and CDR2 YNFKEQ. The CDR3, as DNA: TGTGCCAGCAGCCAGGGCGGGAGGGCCCTTGATACGCAGTATTTT. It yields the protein CASSQGGRALDTQYF.

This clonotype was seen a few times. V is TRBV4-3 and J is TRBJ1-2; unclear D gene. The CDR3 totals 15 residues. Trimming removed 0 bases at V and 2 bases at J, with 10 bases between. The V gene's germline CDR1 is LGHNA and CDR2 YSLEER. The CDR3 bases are TGCGCCAGCAGCCAAGATGGCAGTCTCAACTATGGCTACACCTTC. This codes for CASSQDGSLNYGYTF.

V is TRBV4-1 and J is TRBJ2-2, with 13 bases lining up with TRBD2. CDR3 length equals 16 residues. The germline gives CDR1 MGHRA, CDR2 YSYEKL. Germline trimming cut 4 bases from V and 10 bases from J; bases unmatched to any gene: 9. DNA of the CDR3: TGCGCCAGCAGCCCACGACTAGCGGGAGGAGGGGAGGAGCTGTTTTTT. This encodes CASSPRLAGGGEELFF.

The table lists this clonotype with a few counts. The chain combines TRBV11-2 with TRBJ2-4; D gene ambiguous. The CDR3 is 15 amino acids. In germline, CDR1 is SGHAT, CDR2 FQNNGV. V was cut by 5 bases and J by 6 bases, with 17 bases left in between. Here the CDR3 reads CASSPSQGWGNIQYF. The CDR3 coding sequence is TGTGCCAGCAGCCCCTCCCAAGGGTGGGGAAACATTCAGTACTTC.

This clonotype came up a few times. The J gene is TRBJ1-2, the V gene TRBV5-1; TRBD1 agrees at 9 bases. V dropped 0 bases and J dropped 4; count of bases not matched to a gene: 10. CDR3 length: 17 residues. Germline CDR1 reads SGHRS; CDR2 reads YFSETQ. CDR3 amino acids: CASSLGQGVHPLYGYTF. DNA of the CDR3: TGCGCCAGCAGCTTGGGACAGGGGGTCCACCCTCTCTATGGCTACACCTTC.

CDR3 DNA: TGTGCCAGCTCACCACGGGTGGGGCGAACTTACGAGCAGTACTTC. Its translation is CASSPRVGRTYEQYF. The chain is built from TRBV18 and TRBJ2-7; D possibly corresponds to TRBD1 (5 bases). Trimming pared 1 base from V and 4 bases from J, leaving 14 bases between. Germline CDR1 reads KGHSH; CDR2 reads LQKENI. This CDR3 comprises 15 residues.

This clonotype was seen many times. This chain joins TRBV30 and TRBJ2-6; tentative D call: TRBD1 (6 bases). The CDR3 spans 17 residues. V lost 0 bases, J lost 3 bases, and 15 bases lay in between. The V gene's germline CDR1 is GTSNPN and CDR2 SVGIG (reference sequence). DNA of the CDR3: TGTGCCTGGAGTGTATCTACGACAGGTGGTGGGGCCAACGTCCTGACTTTC. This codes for CAWSVSTTGGGANVLTF.